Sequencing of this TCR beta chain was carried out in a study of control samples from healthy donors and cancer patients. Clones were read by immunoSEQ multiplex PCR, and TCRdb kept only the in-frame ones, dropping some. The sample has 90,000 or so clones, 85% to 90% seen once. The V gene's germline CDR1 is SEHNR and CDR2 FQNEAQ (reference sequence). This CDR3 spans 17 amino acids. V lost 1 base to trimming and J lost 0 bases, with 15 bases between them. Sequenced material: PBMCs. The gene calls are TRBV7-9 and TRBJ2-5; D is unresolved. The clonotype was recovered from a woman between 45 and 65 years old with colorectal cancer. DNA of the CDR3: TGTGCCAGCAGCTTAGGCTTCCCAGACACGTACCAAGAGACCCAGTACTTC. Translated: CASSLGFPDTYQETQYF. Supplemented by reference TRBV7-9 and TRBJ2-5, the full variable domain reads DTGVSQNPRHKITKRGQNVTFRCDPISEHNRLYWYRQTLGQGPEFLTYFQNEAQLEKSRLLSDRFSAERPKGSFSTLEIQRTEQGDSAMYLCASSLGFPDTYQETQYFGPGTRLLVL.